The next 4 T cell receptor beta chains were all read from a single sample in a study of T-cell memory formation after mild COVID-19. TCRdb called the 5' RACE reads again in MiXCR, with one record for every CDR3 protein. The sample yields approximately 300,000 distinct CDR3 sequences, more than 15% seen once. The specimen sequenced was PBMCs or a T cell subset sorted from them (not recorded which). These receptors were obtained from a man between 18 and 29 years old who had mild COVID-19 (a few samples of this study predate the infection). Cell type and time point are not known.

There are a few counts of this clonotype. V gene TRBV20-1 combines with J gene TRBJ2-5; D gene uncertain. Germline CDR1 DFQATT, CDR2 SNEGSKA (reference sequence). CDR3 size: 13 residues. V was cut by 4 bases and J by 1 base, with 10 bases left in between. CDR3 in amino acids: CSAISFSQETQYF. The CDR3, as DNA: TGCAGTGCTATCTCGTTTTCCCAAGAGACCCAGTACTTC.

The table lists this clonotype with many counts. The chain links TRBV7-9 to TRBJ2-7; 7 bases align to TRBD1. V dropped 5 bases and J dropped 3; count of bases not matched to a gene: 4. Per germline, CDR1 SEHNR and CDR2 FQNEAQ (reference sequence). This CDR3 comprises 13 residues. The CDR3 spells CASSPGTVYEQYF. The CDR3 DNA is TGTGCCAGCAGCCCGGGGACAGTCTACGAGCAGTACTTC. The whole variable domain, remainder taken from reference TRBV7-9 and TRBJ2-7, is DTGVSQNPRHKITKRGQNVTFRCDPISEHNRLYWYRQTLGQGPEFLTYFQNEAQLEKSRLLSDRFSAERPKGSFSTLEIQRTEQGDSAMYLCASSPGTVYEQYFGPGTRLTVT.

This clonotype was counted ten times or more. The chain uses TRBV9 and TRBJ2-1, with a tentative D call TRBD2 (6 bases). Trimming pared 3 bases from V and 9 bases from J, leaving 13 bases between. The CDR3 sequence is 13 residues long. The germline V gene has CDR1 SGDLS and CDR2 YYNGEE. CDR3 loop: CASSGSWGGEQFF. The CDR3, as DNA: TGTGCCAGCAGCGGTTCGTGGGGAGGTGAGCAGTTCTTC.

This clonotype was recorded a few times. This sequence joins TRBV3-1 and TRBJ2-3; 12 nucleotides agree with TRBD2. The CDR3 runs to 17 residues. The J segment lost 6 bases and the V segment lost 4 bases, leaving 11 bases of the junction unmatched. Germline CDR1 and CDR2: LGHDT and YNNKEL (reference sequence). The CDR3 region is CASSPSGGDIPSDTQYF. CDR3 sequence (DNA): TGTGCCAGCAGCCCTAGCGGGGGGGACATTCCATCGGATACGCAGTATTTT.